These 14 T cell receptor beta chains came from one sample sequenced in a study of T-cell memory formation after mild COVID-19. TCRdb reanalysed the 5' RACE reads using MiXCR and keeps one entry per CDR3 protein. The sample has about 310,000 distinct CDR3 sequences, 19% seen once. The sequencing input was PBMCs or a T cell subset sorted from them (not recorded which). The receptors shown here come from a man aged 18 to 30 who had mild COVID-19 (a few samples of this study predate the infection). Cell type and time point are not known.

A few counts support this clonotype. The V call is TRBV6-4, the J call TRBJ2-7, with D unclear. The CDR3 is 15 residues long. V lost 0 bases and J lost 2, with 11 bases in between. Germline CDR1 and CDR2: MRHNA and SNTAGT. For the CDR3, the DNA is TGTGCCAGCAGTGACTCGAAGGACGGACCCTACGAGCAGTACTTC. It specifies CASSDSKDGPYEQYF.

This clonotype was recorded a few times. Written as DNA, the CDR3 is TGTGCCAGCAGGCCGGACACGAACACTGAAGCTTTCTTT. It is translated as CASRPDTNTEAFF. The J gene is TRBJ1-1, the V gene TRBV2; possible D gene TRBD1, 5 bases. The CDR3 is 13 amino acids. Germline lookup yields CDR1 SNHLY and CDR2 FYNNEI. V lost 6 bases, J lost 1 base, and 9 bases lay in between.

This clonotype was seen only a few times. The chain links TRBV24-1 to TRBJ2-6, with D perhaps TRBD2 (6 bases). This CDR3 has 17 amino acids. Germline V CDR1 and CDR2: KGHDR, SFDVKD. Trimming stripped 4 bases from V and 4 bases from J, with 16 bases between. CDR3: CATSEAGTSGGANVLTF. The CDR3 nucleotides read TGTGCCACCAGTGAGGCAGGGACTTCGGGCGGGGCCAACGTCCTGACTTTC.

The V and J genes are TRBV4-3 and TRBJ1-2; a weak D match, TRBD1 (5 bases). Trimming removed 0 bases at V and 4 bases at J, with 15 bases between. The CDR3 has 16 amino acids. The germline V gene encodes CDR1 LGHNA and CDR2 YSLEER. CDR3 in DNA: TGCGCCAGCAGCCAAGATCGAGGGGACGGGATCTATGGCTACACCTTC. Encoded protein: CASSQDRGDGIYGYTF.

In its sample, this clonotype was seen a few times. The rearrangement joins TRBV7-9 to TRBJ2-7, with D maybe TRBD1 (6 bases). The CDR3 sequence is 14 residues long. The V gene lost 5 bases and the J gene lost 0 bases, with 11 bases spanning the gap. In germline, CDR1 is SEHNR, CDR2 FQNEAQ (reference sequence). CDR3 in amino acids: CASSPTGTSYEQYV. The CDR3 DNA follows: TGTGCCAGCAGCCCTACAGGGACCTCCTACGAGCAGTACGTC.

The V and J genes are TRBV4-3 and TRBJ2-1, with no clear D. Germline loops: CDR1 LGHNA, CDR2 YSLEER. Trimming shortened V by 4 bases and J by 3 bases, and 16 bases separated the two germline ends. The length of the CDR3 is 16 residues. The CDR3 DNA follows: TGCGCCAGCAGCCGTTCCACGACCTCCCACTACAATGAGCAGTTCTTC. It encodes CASSRSTTSHYNEQFF.

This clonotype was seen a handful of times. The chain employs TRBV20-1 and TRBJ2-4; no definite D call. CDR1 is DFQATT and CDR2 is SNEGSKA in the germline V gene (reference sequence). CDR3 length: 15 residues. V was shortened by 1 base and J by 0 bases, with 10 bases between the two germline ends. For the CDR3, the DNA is TGCAGTGCTAGAGTCCCCGGTTTAGCCAAAAACATTCAGTACTTC. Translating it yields CSARVPGLAKNIQYF.

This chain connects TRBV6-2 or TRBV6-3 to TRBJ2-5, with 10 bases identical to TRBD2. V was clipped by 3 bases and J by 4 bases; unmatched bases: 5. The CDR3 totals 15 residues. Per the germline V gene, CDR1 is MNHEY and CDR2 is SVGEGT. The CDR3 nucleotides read TGTGCCAGCAGTTATACAGCGGGGGGGGCAGAGACCCAGTACTTC. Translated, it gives CASSYTAGGAETQYF.

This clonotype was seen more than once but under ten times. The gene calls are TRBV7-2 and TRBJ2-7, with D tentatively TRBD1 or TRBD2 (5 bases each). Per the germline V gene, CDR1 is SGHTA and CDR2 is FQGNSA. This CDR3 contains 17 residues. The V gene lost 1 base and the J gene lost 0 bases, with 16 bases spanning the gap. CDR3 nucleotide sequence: TGTGCCAGCAGCTTAGGAGGGGCAGGTAGATTCTCCTACGAGCAGTACTTC. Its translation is CASSLGGAGRFSYEQYF.

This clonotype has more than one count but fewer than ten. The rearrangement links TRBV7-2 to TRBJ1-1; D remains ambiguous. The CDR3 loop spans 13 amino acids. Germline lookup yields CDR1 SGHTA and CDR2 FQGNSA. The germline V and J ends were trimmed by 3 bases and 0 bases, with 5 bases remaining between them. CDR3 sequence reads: CASSFNLNTEAFF. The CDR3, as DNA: TGTGCCAGCAGCTTTAACTTGAACACTGAAGCTTTCTTT.

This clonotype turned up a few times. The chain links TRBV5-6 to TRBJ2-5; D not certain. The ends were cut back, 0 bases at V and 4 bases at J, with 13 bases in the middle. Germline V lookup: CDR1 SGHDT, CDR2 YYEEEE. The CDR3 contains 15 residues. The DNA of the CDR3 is TGTGCCAGCAGCTTGGCCTTGATAGCTGGAGAGACCCAGTACTTC. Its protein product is CASSLALIAGETQYF.

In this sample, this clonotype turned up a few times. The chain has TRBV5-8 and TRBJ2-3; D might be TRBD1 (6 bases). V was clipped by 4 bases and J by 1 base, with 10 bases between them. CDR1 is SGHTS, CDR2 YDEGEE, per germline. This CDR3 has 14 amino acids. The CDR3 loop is CASSTGTRTDTQYF. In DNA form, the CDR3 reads TGTGCCAGCAGCACCGGGACACGCACAGATACGCAGTATTTT.

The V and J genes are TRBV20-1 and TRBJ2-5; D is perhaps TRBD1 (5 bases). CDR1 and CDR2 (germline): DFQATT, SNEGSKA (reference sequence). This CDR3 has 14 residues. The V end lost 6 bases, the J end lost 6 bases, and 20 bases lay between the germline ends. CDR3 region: CSAPIPGHVQTQYF. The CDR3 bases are TGCAGTGCCCCCATTCCCGGACATGTACAGACCCAGTACTTC.

The chain's CDR3 is CASSPRETSTDTQYF. In nucleotides, the CDR3 is TGTGCCAGCAGCCCTAGGGAGACTAGCACAGATACGCAGTATTTT. The chain uses TRBV7-2 and TRBJ2-3; a weak D match, TRBD2 (5 bases). The CDR3 runs 15 residues. The V end was cut by 5 bases, the J end by 0 bases, with 12 bases between. Germline V gives CDR1 SGHTA, CDR2 FQGNSA.